This T cell receptor beta chain was retrieved from a study of cytomegalovirus exposure and HLA in healthy donors. Whole-study results and caveats: The authors confirmed in vitro that a few CMV-associated chains were specific for CMV antigens. HLA allele associations emerged for around 15,000 TCR beta sequences in a later analysis, at 0.05 false discovery rate. As was reported, the HLA-A and HLA-B alleles of most subjects were accurately predicted from TCR beta sequences.

Use of 60 Vbeta and 13 Jbeta primers characterized the PCR. Produced via immunoSEQ multiplex PCR; TCRdb's table is partial and in-frame only. The repertoire includes approximately 180,000 clones, over 70% of them detected once, and about 2% sits in the top ten. Between the trimmed V and J ends, which lost 2 bases and 2 bases, there was a span of 6 bases. CDR3 size: 13 residues. Germline V gene sequence: CDR1 SGHVS, CDR2 FQNEAQ. About this clone: Its antigen is unknown.

The clonotype originates from a woman aged 25 to 39 in good health and CMV-seronegative. The rearrangement uses TRBV7-8 and TRBJ2-5; D gene unclear. Material: PBMCs. The CDR3 sequence is CASSLIVQETQYF. The CDR3, as DNA: TGTGCCAGCAGCTTAATAGTTCAAGAGACCCAGTACTTC. The complete variable domain, with remaining parts taken from reference TRBV7-8 and TRBJ2-5, reads GAGVSQSPRYKVAKRGQDVALRCDPISGHVSLFWYQQALGQGPEFLTYFQNEAQLDKSGLPSDRFFAERPEGSVSTLKIQRTQQEDSAVYLCASSLIVQETQYFGPGTRLLVL.